This TCR beta chain was recovered during a study of regulatory T cells in long-lasting Graves disease. Study outcomes and limitations: TRBV28, TRBJ1-2 and TRBJ2-5 were segments that persistent disease favored. Persistent patients had a count of shared public clonotypes (around 2,500) that exceeded that of new patients (around 970).

TCR beta libraries were built with iRepertoire HTBI primers and Arm-PCR of CDR3 regions. TCRdb independently ran MiXCR on the multiplex PCR reads; one entry per CDR3 protein. The sample contains about 470,000 distinct CDR3 sequences, roughly 20% of which appear only once. The germline gives CDR1 SGHDT, CDR2 YYEEEE. Trimming took 7 bases from V and 0 from J; bases not matched to a gene: 7. This CDR3 has 14 amino acids. Regarding time point: persistent/refractory GD, antithyroid drugs over 5 years with positive TRAb. Scientists built the TCR library using RNA that was extracted from PBMCs. Graves' disease diagnosis followed American Thyroid Association guidelines. This clonotype was detected only a few times. Antigen: not known.

V and J are TRBV5-6 and TRBJ2-7, with 7 nucleotides matching TRBD1. The sample in question was peripheral blood mononuclear cells (PBMCs), obtained when the disease was refractory, from a patient treated with antithyroid drugs. The sequence was collected from a female donor with Graves disease. CDR3 nucleotides: TGTGCCAGCGGGGCCGGGACAGCCTCCTACGAGCAGTACTTC. Translating it yields CASGAGTASYEQYF.